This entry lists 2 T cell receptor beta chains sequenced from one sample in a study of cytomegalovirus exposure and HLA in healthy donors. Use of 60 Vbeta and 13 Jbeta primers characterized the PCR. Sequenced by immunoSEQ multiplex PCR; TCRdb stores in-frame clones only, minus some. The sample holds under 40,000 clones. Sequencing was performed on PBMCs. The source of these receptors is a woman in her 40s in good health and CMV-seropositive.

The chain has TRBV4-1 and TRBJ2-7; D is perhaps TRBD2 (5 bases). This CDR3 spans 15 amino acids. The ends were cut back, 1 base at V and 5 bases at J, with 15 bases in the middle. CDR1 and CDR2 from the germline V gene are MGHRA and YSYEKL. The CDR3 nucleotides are TGCGCCAGCAGCCAAGGGGAGAAGGGAGCCCACGAGCAGTACTTC. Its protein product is CASSQGEKGAHEQYF.

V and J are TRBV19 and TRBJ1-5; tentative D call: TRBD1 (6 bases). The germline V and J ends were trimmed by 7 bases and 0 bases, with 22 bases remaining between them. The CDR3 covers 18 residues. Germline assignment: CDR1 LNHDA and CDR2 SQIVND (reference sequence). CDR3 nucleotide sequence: TGTGCCAGTACCGGGACAATGGCCCTCAGGAGTAGCAATCAGCCCCAGCATTTT. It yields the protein CASTGTMALRSSNQPQHF.